The 28 T cell receptor beta chains listed next were all sequenced from one sample in a study of T-cell reconstitution after alpha-beta-depleted transplantation in children. Researchers prepared the TCRbeta library using unique molecular identifiers, the study reports. TCRdb called the PCR reads again in MiXCR, with one record for every CDR3 protein. Altogether 450,000 to 550,000 distinct CDR3 sequences are present, more than 9.5% being singletons, with the ten largest covering 13% to 15%. The material sequenced was PBMCs, mostly from graft donor cells, taken 180 days after TCRalphabeta/CD19-depleted stem cell transplant. These receptors came from a female patient aged 2 to 10 who had a stem cell transplant for aplastic anemia, so the T cells may come from the graft donor.

This clonotype has more than one count but fewer than ten. The chain recombines TRBV11-2 with TRBJ1-2; no definite D call. The CDR3 has 17 amino acids. With 6 bases removed from V and 3 bases from J, the gap between germline ends came to 23 bases. Germline values: CDR1 SGHAT, CDR2 FQNNGV. Here the CDR3 reads CASSSQTRLRAYYGYTF. CDR3 nucleotide sequence: TGTGCCAGCAGTTCCCAAACCCGGCTAAGAGCCTACTATGGCTACACCTTC.

V and J are TRBV29-1 and TRBJ2-4; 9 bases match TRBD2. The CDR3 totals 11 residues. Germline CDR1 SQVTM, CDR2 ANQGSEA. CDR3 sequence: CAGGGVNIQYF. The CDR3 DNA follows: TGCGCGGGCGGGGGGGTAAACATTCAGTACTTC.

This rearrangement joins TRBV20-1 to TRBJ2-1, with 7 positions matching TRBD2. Looked up from germline, CDR1 is DFQATT and CDR2 is SNEGSKA (reference sequence). Germline trimming cut 5 bases from V and 3 bases from J; bases unmatched to any gene: 1. The CDR3 loop spans 12 amino acids. The CDR3 DNA is TGCAGTGCTGGGGACTACTACAATGAGCAGTTCTTC. Its translation: CSAGDYYNEQFF.

This clonotype was detected a few times. The V call is TRBV6-1, the J call TRBJ2-5; 7 bases match TRBD1. This CDR3 is built from 15 residues. V trimming: 8 bases; J trimming: 5 bases; junction bases outside the gene matches: 14. Germline V CDR1 and CDR2: MNHNS, SASEGT. CDR3 bases: TGTGCCAGCGTCCGGTGGCAGGGGGTGGGGGAGACCCAGTACTTC. It encodes CASVRWQGVGETQYF.

There are many counts of this clonotype. The rearrangement joins TRBV11-1 to TRBJ2-7, with TRBD2 as a possible D gene (6 bases). Germline loops: CDR1 SGHAT, CDR2 FQDESV (reference sequence). The CDR3 length is 17 residues. Trimming took off 5 bases at V and 3 bases at J, with 23 bases between the two ends. The CDR3 protein is CASSIRPGTDYFYEQYF. The DNA of the CDR3 is TGTGCCAGCAGCATTCGACCTGGGACGGACTATTTCTACGAGCAGTACTTC.

There are many counts of this clonotype. In DNA form, the CDR3 reads TGTGCCAGCAGCAAAGCGGACAGGCGAGGCTACGAGCAGTACGTC. It codes for CASSKADRRGYEQYV. The genes are TRBV21-1 and TRBJ2-7; the table's D call, TRBD1, was not checked against the DNA. TRBV21-1 is listed as a pseudogene. CDR3 length: 15 residues.

The table lists this clonotype with a count of one. The V and J genes are TRBV4-3 and TRBJ2-3, with D perhaps matching TRBD1 or TRBD2 (5 bases each). Germline CDR1 and CDR2: LGHNA and YSLEER. The CDR3 extends over 16 amino acids. Between the trimmed V and J ends, which lost 4 bases and 7 bases, there was a span of 21 bases. The CDR3 protein is CASSRRGPGYRYTQYF. In DNA form, the CDR3 reads TGCGCCAGCAGCCGTCGGGGACCAGGGTATAGATATACGCAGTATTTT.

This clonotype occurred a few times. The CDR3 spells CASSEGGAVNTGELFF. Here the CDR3 DNA reads TGTGCCAGCAGTGAAGGGGGCGCGGTGAACACCGGGGAGCTGTTTTTT. The gene calls are TRBV2 and TRBJ2-2, with D perhaps matching TRBD1 (5 bases). This CDR3 region has 16 residues. CDR1 and CDR2 (germline): SNHLY, FYNNEI. The V end lost 1 base, the J end lost 1 base, and 10 bases lay between the germline ends.

The gene calls are TRBV16 and TRBJ2-7; no firm D call. Germline V gene sequence: CDR1 KGHSY, CDR2 FQNENV. The CDR3 is 13 amino acids. V lost 5 bases, J lost 7 bases, and 15 bases lay in between. The CDR3 DNA reads TGTGCCAGCAGCGTTTGGGTTTTAGAGGAGCAGTACTTC. Translation gives CASSVWVLEEQYF. Filled out from reference TRBV16 and TRBJ2-7, the complete variable domain reads GEEVAQTPKHLVRGEGQKAKLYCAPIKGHSYVFWYQQVLKNEFKFLISFQNENVFDETGMPKERFSAKCLPNSPCSLEIQATKLEDSAVYFCASSVWVLEEQYFGPGTRLTVT.

This clonotype showed up just a few times. The genes are TRBV6-5 and TRBJ2-6; D tentatively fits TRBD1 or TRBD2 (6 bases each). CDR3 length: 15 amino acids. Trimming removed 7 bases from V and 2 bases from J, with 12 bases in between. Germline-derived CDR1 and CDR2 are MNHEY and SVGAGI. CDR3 residues: CASNFRGPGANVLTF. The CDR3 region has the DNA TGTGCCAGCAATTTCCGGGGGCCTGGGGCCAACGTCCTGACTTTC.

The chain carries TRBV27 and TRBJ2-6; tentatively, D is TRBD1 (5 bases). The CDR3 loop spans 16 amino acids. V was shortened by 2 bases and J by 3 bases, with 11 bases between the two germline ends. From germline, CDR1 is MNHEY and CDR2 SMNVEV (reference sequence). CDR3 sequence (DNA): TGTGCCAGCAGTTTAAGCCCAGGGAATGGGGCCAACGTCCTGACTTTC. Translating gives CASSLSPGNGANVLTF.

This clonotype was picked up a small number of times. The rearrangement joins TRBV4-3 to TRBJ2-2; 9 nucleotides match TRBD2. V lost 4 bases, J lost 5 bases, and 17 bases stayed unmatched. The CDR3 contains 19 residues. Germline V gene sequence: CDR1 LGHNA, CDR2 YSLEER. Written as DNA, the CDR3 is TGCGCCAGCAGCCCTCTAGCGGGACGGGACGGTGCGGTGACCGGGGAGCTGTTTTTT. Translation gives CASSPLAGRDGAVTGELFF.

The sample holds a few counts of this clonotype. This sequence joins TRBV29-1 and TRBJ1-1; unclear D gene. The germline gives CDR1 SQVTM, CDR2 ANQGSEA. This CDR3 spans 12 amino acids. Trimming took off 3 bases at V and 3 bases at J, with 8 bases between the two ends. The CDR3 DNA is TGCAGCGTTGATACTTGGGACACTGAAGCTTTCTTT. Protein sequence: CSVDTWDTEAFF.

The rearrangement links TRBV6-2 or TRBV6-3 to TRBJ1-2; 7 nucleotides line up with TRBD1. CDR1 and CDR2 from the germline V gene are MNHEY and SVGEGT. CDR3 size: 12 residues. After removal of 8 bases from V and 4 bases from J, the junction contained 4 bases not matched to a gene. CDR3 bases: TGTGCCAGCTGTCGGACAGGCTATGGCTACACCTTC. Translated: CASCRTGYGYTF.

The chain joins TRBV11-1 to TRBJ2-7; 13 bases align to TRBD2. Germline trimming cut 5 bases from V and 5 bases from J; bases unmatched to any gene: 9. CDR1 is SGHAT, CDR2 FQDESV, per germline (reference sequence). The CDR3 length is 16 residues. CDR3 nucleotide sequence: TGTGCCAGCAGCCTGGGGGGACTAGCGGGACGCGACGAGCAGTACTTC. Residues: CASSLGGLAGRDEQYF.

This clonotype was counted only a few times. This chain's CDR3 is CASSLDPNPTNEKLFF. As DNA, the CDR3 is TGCGCCAGCAGCTTGGATCCGAATCCAACTAATGAAAAACTGTTTTTT. The V call is TRBV5-1, the J call TRBJ1-4; unclear D gene. Germline assignment: CDR1 SGHRS and CDR2 YFSETQ. This CDR3 has 16 residues. Trimming took off 0 bases at V and 0 bases at J, with 9 bases between the two ends.

This clonotype was detected many times. V and J are TRBV6-2 or TRBV6-3 and TRBJ2-7; possibly TRBD1 for D (6 bases). V gave up 5 bases and J gave up 3 bases, with 8 bases separating them. This CDR3 region has 12 residues. Germline CDR1 MNHEY, CDR2 SVGEGT. In DNA form, the CDR3 reads TGTGCCAGCAGTGGACAGAGCTACGAGCAGTACGTC. It specifies CASSGQSYEQYV.

This rearrangement joins TRBV4-3 to TRBJ1-6; a possible D gene is TRBD1 (5 bases). The CDR3 length is 19 residues. Trimming removed 1 base at V and 0 bases at J, with 16 bases between. From germline, CDR1 is LGHNA and CDR2 YSLEER. In DNA, the CDR3 is TGCGCCAGCAGCCAAGGTCCGGACAAGGGGCTCTCCTATAATTCACCCCTCCACTTT. This sequence encodes CASSQGPDKGLSYNSPLHF.

In its sample, this clonotype was seen a few times. The chain combines TRBV20-1 with TRBJ2-5, with D maybe TRBD2 (5 bases). This CDR3 region has 12 residues. Trimming removed 3 bases from V and 4 bases from J, with 9 bases in between. From germline, CDR1 is DFQATT and CDR2 SNEGSKA (reference sequence). The DNA for the CDR3 is TGCAGTGCTAGTCGCAGCGGAGAGACCCAGTACTTC. Its protein product is CSASRSGETQYF.

This clonotype has only a few counts. Here the CDR3 reads CASSYRGSAFF. Here the CDR3 DNA reads TGTGCCAGCAGTTACAGGGGGTCGGCTTTCTTT. The V and J genes are TRBV6-2 or TRBV6-3 and TRBJ1-1, with TRBD1 as a possible D gene (6 bases). V lost 2 bases and J lost 11, with 9 bases in between. The CDR3 has 11 residues. Per the germline V gene, CDR1 is MNHEY and CDR2 is SVGEGT.

On this clonotype: One junction end does not reproduce the germline sequence, and a read error may be involved. This chain uses TRBV20-1 with TRBJ2-2; D may be TRBD1 or TRBD2 (6 bases each). This CDR3 has 16 residues. Germline CDR1 is DFQATT and CDR2 is SNEGSKA (reference sequence). The CDR3 DNA sequence: TGCAGTGCTAGCAAGGGGAGGCGGGACATCACCGGGCAGCTGTTTTTT. This encodes CSASKGRRDITGQLFF.

The chain has TRBV3-1 and TRBJ1-5, with unresolved D. The germline CDR1 and CDR2 sequences are LGHDT and YNNKEL (reference sequence). The CDR3 has 15 amino acids. The V gene lost 1 base and the J gene lost 2 bases, with 9 bases spanning the gap. The CDR3 reads CASSQGPLGNQPQHF. The DNA for the CDR3 is TGTGCCAGCAGCCAAGGACCCCTGGGCAATCAGCCCCAGCATTTT.

The V gene is TRBV3-1, the J gene TRBJ1-2; no clear D. The germline V gene has CDR1 LGHDT and CDR2 YNNKEL (reference sequence). Trimming stripped 6 bases from V and 7 bases from J, with 12 bases between. This CDR3 has 12 residues. The CDR3 is CASSPDFGGYTF. CDR3 sequence (DNA): TGTGCCAGCAGTCCCGATTTTGGTGGCTACACCTTC.

The chain combines TRBV27 with TRBJ2-5, with 8 bases that match TRBD1. The V segment lost 2 bases and the J segment 3 bases; nucleotides outside the gene matches: 2. Germline CDR1 is MNHEY and CDR2 is SMNVEV (reference sequence). CDR3 size: 14 residues. The CDR3 here is CASSLHRGEETQYF. The CDR3 DNA sequence: TGTGCCAGCAGTTTACACAGGGGGGAAGAGACCCAGTACTTC.

This clonotype was seen just once. This may be a read error: a much more frequent sequence differs by one nucleotide. V usage is TRBV10-3 and J usage is TRBJ1-1, with D possibly TRBD1 on 5 matching bases. Germline CDR1 and CDR2: ENHRY and SYGVKD. Trimming stripped 11 bases from V and 4 bases from J, with 17 bases between. CDR3 length: 13 amino acids. DNA of the CDR3: TGTGCCCTCACTTGGGGGGAGAGCACTGAAGCTTTCTTT. This gives the protein CALTWGESTEAFF.

The chain joins TRBV12-3 or TRBV12-4 to TRBJ2-2; D is unresolved. The CDR3 is made up of 14 amino acids. Trimming pared 2 bases from V and 5 bases from J, leaving 9 bases between. DNA for the CDR3: TGTGCCAGCAGTTTACTCCAACGGACCGGGGAGCTGTTTTTT. It yields the protein CASSLLQRTGELFF.

At least ten counts were recorded for this clonotype. The gene calls are TRBV28 and TRBJ2-7; 9 nucleotides line up with TRBD1. Looked up from germline, CDR1 is MDHEN and CDR2 is SYDVKM. This CDR3 is built from 15 residues. V dropped 6 bases and J dropped 5; count of bases not matched to a gene: 11. The CDR3 sequence: CASSTPGTGQHEQYF. CDR3 coding DNA: TGTGCCAGCAGCACACCCGGGACAGGGCAGCACGAGCAGTACTTC.

This clonotype was detected only a few times. V is TRBV7-9 and J is TRBJ2-7; 10 positions match TRBD1. Germline CDR1 SEHNR, CDR2 FQNEAQ (reference sequence). The junction had 4 bases not matched to a gene; V was cut back by 3 bases and J by 2 bases. The CDR3 is 15 residues long. The CDR3, as DNA: TGTGCCAGCAGCTTGAGGGGGACAGGGGCCTACGAGCAGTACTTC. Translated, it gives CASSLRGTGAYEQYF.